These 13 T cell receptor beta chains share one sample of origin, sequenced in a study of T-cell reconstitution after alpha-beta-depleted transplantation in children. The TCRbeta library was prepared with unique molecular identifiers. One entry per CDR3 protein results from TCRdb running MiXCR on the PCR reads. The sample has fewer than 550,000 distinct CDR3 sequences, roughly an eighth seen once. Sample: PBMCs, mostly from graft donor cells, taken 180 days after TCRalphabeta/CD19-depleted stem cell transplant. These receptors were taken from a female patient aged 2-9 years who had a stem cell transplant for aplastic anemia, so the T cells may come from the graft donor.

The gene calls are TRBV23-1 and TRBJ2-7; 7 positions match TRBD2. TRBV23-1 belongs to the ORF category, with a function that is uncertain. The ends lost 0 bases at V and 4 bases at J; junction bases unmatched: 3. The CDR3 consists of 14 residues. The CDR3 loop reads CASSQSGTTYEQYF. CDR3 in DNA: TGCGCCAGCAGTCAATCCGGGACTACATACGAGCAGTACTTC.

This clonotype was detected only a few times. The CDR3 loop is CASSEARAVYGYTF. The CDR3 nucleotides are TGTGCCAGCAGTGAAGCGCGAGCAGTCTATGGCTACACCTTC. The chain recombines TRBV2 with TRBJ1-2; no clear D gene. CDR3 length equals 14 residues. The V gene's germline CDR1 is SNHLY and CDR2 FYNNEI. Trimming took off 0 bases at V and 4 bases at J, with 9 bases between the two ends.

The CDR3 here is CASSSEPSWGADTQYF. CDR3 nucleotide sequence: TGTGCCAGCAGCTCAGAGCCTAGTTGGGGTGCAGATACGCAGTATTTT. J is TRBJ2-3 and V is TRBV9; D gene uncertain. Germline CDR1 reads SGDLS; CDR2 reads YYNGEE. V lost 4 bases, J lost 4 bases, and 19 bases lay in between. This CDR3 has 16 residues.

The chain carries TRBV4-3 and TRBJ2-1, with 13 nucleotides matching TRBD2. CDR3 length: 17 amino acids. Losses at the gene ends were 4 bases for V and 3 bases for J; bases not matched to a gene: 6. Per germline, CDR1 LGHNA and CDR2 YSLEER. The CDR3 region is CASSRKRTSGSYNEQFF. The CDR3 DNA reads TGCGCCAGCAGCCGAAAGAGGACTAGCGGGAGCTACAATGAGCAGTTCTTC.

The V and J genes are TRBV5-1 and TRBJ2-7; no definite D call. The CDR3 has 14 residues. V dropped 2 bases and J dropped 1 base, with 10 bases sitting between them. Germline V lookup: CDR1 SGHRS, CDR2 YFSETQ. The CDR3 loop reads CASSFYGISYEQYF. In DNA form, the CDR3 reads TGCGCCAGCAGCTTCTATGGGATTTCCTACGAGCAGTACTTC.

This clonotype was detected a few times. The chain couples TRBV11-3 to TRBJ2-1; 8 bases fit TRBD2. The germline CDR1 and CDR2 sequences are SGHNT and YENEEA. V was clipped by 6 bases and J by 4 bases; unmatched bases: 11. There are 16 residues in the CDR3. Here the CDR3 reads CASSSREGVFYNEQFF. The CDR3 nucleotides read TGTGCCAGCAGTTCCCGGGAGGGGGTTTTTTACAATGAGCAGTTCTTC.

V gene TRBV27 combines with J gene TRBJ1-2; D not certain. This CDR3 has 13 amino acids. Trimming pared 2 bases from V and 8 bases from J, leaving 12 bases between. Per germline, CDR1 MNHEY and CDR2 SMNVEV (reference sequence). The CDR3 here is CASSLIGLGGYTF. For the CDR3, the DNA is TGTGCCAGCAGTTTAATCGGGCTCGGCGGCTACACCTTC.

This clonotype has at least ten counts. The J gene is TRBJ1-2, the V gene TRBV6-2 or TRBV6-3; D unresolved. This CDR3 comprises 13 residues. V was trimmed by 5 bases and J by 3 bases, leaving 10 bases between them. Germline lookup yields CDR1 MNHEY and CDR2 SVGEGT. For the CDR3, the DNA is TGTGCCAGCAGTCTGACTGAAGACTATGGCTACACCTTC. Encoded protein: CASSLTEDYGYTF.

This clonotype was recorded at least ten times. The V gene is TRBV12-3 or TRBV12-4, the J gene TRBJ1-3; D unclear. The CDR3 has 14 residues. Trimming took 3 bases from V and 2 from J, leaving 8 bases between them. The CDR3 protein is CASSLRRAGNTIYF. In nucleotides, the CDR3 is TGTGCCAGCAGTTTGCGACGTGCTGGAAACACCATATATTTT.

This clonotype occurred a few times. The rearrangement joins TRBV20-1 to TRBJ2-5; D possibly corresponds to TRBD1 (5 bases). The CDR3 runs 11 residues. Between the trimmed V and J ends, which lost 3 bases and 3 bases, there was a span of 5 bases. CDR1 is DFQATT and CDR2 is SNEGSKA in the germline V gene (reference sequence). Written as DNA, the CDR3 is TGCAGTGCTAGCAGGGAAGAGACCCAGTACTTC. Its protein product is CSASREETQYF.

This clonotype was observed at least ten times. This sequence joins TRBV5-1 and TRBJ2-7, with TRBD2 identical over 7 bases. The germline gives CDR1 SGHRS, CDR2 YFSETQ. The CDR3 is 14 amino acids. The CDR3 sequence: CASSLGGSSYEQYV. The CDR3 DNA reads TGTGCCAGCAGCTTAGGCGGGAGCTCCTACGAGCAGTACGTC.

This clonotype was seen at least ten times. The chain links TRBV20-1 to TRBJ2-1; tentatively, D is TRBD1 or TRBD2 (5 bases each). V lost 2 bases and J 0 bases, leaving 14 bases between the germline ends. Germline-derived CDR1 and CDR2 are DFQATT and SNEGSKA (reference sequence). CDR3 length equals 16 residues. The CDR3 loop reads CSARPPGHSSYNEQFF. DNA for the CDR3: TGCAGTGCTAGACCCCCGGGGCATAGCTCCTACAATGAGCAGTTCTTC.

This clonotype was picked up a small number of times. The chain couples TRBV9 to TRBJ1-1; unclear D gene. Trimming shortened V by 0 bases and J by 0 bases, and 6 bases separated the two germline ends. CDR3 length: 14 residues. Germline loops: CDR1 SGDLS, CDR2 YYNGEE. CDR3 sequence (DNA): TGTGCCAGCAGCGTAGACCTGATGAACACTGAAGCTTTCTTT. This gives the protein CASSVDLMNTEAFF.